The clone carrying this T cell receptor (beta chain) was counted many times. This sample is part of a study of low-dose radiotherapy and immunotherapy resistance in tumors. Across the whole study: Intravenous cyclophosphamide 200 mg/m2 was given every two weeks, one day before radiation and immunotherapy.

TRAV- and TRBV-specific primers, spanning alpha and beta chains, primed first-strand cDNA. TCR amplification used around 19 PCR cycles, a constant-region primer and a V-primer adapter. Using its own MiXCR run on the reads, TCRdb lists one record per CDR3 protein. The sample has about 89,000 distinct CDR3 sequences, 9.4% seen once. Time point noted: before trial treatment. Every donor's regimen consisted of nivolumab, ipilimumab, aspirin, low-dose cyclophosphamide and low-dose radiotherapy. Germline values: CDR1 MNHEY, CDR2 SVGEGT. V was clipped by 8 bases and J by 3 bases, with 12 bases between them. The CDR3 has 13 amino acids.

The sequences come from PBMCs, collected before treatment. This clonotype was obtained from a male donor with prostate cancer. The chain carries TRBV6-2 or TRBV6-3 and TRBJ2-3; D unclear. The CDR3 DNA follows: TGTGCCAGCCGAGTCGACTCGACAGATACGCAGTATTTT. Amino acid sequence: CASRVDSTDTQYF.